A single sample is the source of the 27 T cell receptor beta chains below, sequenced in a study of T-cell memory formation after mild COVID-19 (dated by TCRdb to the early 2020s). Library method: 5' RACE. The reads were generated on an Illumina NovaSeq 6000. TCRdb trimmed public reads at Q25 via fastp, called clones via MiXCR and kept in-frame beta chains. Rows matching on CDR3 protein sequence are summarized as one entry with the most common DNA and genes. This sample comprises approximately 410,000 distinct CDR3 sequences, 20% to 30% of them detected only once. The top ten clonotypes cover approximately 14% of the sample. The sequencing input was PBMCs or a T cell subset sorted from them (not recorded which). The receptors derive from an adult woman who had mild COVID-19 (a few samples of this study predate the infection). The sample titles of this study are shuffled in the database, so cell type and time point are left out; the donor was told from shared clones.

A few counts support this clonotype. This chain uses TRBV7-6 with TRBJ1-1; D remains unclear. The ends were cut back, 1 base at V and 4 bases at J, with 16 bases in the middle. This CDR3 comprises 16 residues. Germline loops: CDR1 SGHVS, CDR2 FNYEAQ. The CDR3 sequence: CASSLDGRVRSTEAFF. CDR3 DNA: TGTGCCAGCAGCTTAGATGGGCGGGTCCGGTCCACTGAAGCTTTCTTT.

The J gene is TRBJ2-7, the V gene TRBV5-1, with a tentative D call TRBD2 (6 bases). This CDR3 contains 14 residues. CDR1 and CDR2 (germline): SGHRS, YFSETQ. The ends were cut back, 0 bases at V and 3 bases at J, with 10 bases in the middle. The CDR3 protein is CASSLGDFYYEQYF. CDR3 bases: TGCGCCAGCAGCTTGGGGGACTTTTACTACGAGCAGTACTTC.

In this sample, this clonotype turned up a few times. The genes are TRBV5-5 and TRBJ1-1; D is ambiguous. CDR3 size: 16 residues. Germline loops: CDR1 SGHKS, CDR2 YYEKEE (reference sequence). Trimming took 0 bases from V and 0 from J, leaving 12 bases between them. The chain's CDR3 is CASSLERMWVNTEAFF. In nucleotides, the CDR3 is TGTGCCAGCAGCTTGGAGCGAATGTGGGTGAACACTGAAGCTTTCTTT.

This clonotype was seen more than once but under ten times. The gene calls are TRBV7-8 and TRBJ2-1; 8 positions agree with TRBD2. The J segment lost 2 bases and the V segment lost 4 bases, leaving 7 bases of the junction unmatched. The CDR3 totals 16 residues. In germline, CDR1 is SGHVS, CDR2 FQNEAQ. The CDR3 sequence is CASSSHGLAPYNEQFF. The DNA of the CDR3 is TGTGCCAGCAGCTCCCACGGACTAGCCCCCTACAATGAGCAGTTCTTC.

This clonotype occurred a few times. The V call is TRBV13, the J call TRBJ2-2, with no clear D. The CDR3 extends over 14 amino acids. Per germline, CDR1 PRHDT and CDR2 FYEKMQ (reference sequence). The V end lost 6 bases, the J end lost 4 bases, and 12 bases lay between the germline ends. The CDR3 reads CASRGGRLTGELFF. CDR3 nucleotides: TGTGCCAGCAGAGGCGGAAGACTCACCGGGGAGCTGTTTTTT.

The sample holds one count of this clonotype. This CDR3 reads CASSQAVAGATDTQYF. CDR3 nucleotides: TGCGCCAGCAGCCAAGCGGTAGCGGGAGCCACAGATACGCAGTATTTT. V and J are TRBV4-1 and TRBJ2-3, with TRBD2 matching over 9 bases. CDR1 and CDR2 (germline): MGHRA, YSYEKL. The CDR3 contains 16 residues. Trimming cost V 1 base and J 2 bases; bases outside gene matches: 4.

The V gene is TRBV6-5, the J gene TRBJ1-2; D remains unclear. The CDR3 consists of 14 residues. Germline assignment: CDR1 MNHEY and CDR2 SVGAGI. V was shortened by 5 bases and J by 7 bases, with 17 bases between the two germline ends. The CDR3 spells CASSVDGRGFGYTF. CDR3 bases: TGTGCCAGCAGTGTCGATGGTCGAGGGTTTGGCTACACCTTC.

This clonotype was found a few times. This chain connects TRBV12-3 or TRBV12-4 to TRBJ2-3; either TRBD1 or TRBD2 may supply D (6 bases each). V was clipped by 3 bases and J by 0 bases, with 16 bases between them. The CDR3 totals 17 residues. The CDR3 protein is CASSFFFRGPSTDTQYF. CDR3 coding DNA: TGTGCCAGCAGTTTCTTCTTTCGGGGGCCTAGCACAGATACGCAGTATTTT.

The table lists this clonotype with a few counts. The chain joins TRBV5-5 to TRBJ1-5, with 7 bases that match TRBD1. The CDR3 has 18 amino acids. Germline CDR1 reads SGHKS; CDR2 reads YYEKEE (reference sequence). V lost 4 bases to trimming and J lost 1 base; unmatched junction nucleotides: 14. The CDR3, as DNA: TGTGCCAGCAGCCTAGACAGGGTCCTGGGGCCGAGCAATCAGCCCCAGCATTTT. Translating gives CASSLDRVLGPSNQPQHF.

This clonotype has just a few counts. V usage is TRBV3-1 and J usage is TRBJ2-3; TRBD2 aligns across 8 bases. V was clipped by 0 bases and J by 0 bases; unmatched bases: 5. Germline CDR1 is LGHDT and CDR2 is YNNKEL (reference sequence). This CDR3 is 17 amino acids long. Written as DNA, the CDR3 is TGTGCCAGCAGCCAAGATCCCACGGGGGGGAGCACAGATACGCAGTATTTT. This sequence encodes CASSQDPTGGSTDTQYF.

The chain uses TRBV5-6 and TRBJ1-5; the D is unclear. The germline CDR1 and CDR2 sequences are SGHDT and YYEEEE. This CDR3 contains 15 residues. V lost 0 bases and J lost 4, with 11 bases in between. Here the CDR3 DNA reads TGTGCCAGCAGCTTGGGGGGTCGGAGGAATCAGCCCCAGCATTTT. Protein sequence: CASSLGGRRNQPQHF.

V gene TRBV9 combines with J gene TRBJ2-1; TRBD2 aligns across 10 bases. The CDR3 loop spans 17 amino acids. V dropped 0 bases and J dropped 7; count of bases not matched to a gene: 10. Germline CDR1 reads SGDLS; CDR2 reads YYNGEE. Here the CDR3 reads CASSVASGSWVGNEQFF. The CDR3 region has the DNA TGTGCCAGCAGCGTAGCTAGCGGGAGCTGGGTAGGGAATGAGCAGTTCTTC. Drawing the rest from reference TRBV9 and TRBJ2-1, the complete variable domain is DSGVTQTPKHLITATGQRVTLRCSPRSGDLSVYWYQQSLDQGLQFLIQYYNGEERAKGNILERFSAQQFPDLHSELNLSSLELGDSALYFCASSVASGSWVGNEQFFGPGTRLTVL.

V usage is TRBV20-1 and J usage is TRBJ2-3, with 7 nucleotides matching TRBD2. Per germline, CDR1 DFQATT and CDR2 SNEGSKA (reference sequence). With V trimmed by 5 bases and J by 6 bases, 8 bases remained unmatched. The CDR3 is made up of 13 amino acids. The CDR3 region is CSARRDYSDTQYF. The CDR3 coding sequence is TGCAGTGCTCGCCGGGACTACTCCGATACGCAGTATTTT.

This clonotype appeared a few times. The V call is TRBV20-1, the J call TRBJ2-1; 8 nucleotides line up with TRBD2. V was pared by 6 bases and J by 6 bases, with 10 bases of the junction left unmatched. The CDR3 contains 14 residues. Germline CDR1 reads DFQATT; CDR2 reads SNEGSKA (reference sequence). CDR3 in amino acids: CSAEGTRSFNEQFF. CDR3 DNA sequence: TGCAGTGCAGAGGGGACTAGGAGCTTCAATGAGCAGTTCTTC.

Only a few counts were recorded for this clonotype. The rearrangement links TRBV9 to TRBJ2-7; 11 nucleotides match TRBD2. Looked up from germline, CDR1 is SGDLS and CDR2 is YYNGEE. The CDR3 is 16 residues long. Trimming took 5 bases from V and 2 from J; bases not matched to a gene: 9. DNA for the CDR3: TGTGCCAGCAGTGCCCCGACTAGCGGGACTACCTACGAGCAGTACTTC. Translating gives CASSAPTSGTTYEQYF. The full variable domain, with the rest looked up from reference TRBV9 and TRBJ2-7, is DSGVTQTPKHLITATGQRVTLRCSPRSGDLSVYWYQQSLDQGLQFLIQYYNGEERAKGNILERFSAQQFPDLHSELNLSSLELGDSALYFCASSAPTSGTTYEQYFGPGTRLTVT.

The CDR3 DNA reads TGTGCCAGCAGTGGGGTGTCTAGCACAGATACGCAGTATTTT. It specifies CASSGVSSTDTQYF. The chain has TRBV12-3 or TRBV12-4 and TRBJ2-3; D gene uncertain. The CDR3 loop spans 14 amino acids. V was clipped by 5 bases and J by 0 bases, with 9 bases between them.

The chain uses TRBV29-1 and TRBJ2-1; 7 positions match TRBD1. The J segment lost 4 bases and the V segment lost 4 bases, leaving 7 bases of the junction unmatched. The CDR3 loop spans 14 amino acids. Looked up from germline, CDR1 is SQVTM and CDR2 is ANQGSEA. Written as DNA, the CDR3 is TGCAGCGTTGTCGGGACAGAGAAATACAATGAGCAGTTCTTC. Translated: CSVVGTEKYNEQFF.

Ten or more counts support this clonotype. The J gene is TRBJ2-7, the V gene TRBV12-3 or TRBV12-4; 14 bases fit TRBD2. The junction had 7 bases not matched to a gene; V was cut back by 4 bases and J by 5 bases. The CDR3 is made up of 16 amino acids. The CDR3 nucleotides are TGTGCCAGCAGTTCCCCCGGGACTAGCGGGAGCCACGAGCAGTACTTC. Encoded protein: CASSSPGTSGSHEQYF.

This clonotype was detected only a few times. The CDR3 DNA sequence: TGTGCCAGCAGTAAGACGGGGGGGCATAAATATGAGCAGTTCTTC. Translating it yields CASSKTGGHKYEQFF. The gene calls are TRBV6-5 and TRBJ2-1; 8 nucleotides align to TRBD2. The length of the CDR3 is 15 residues. CDR1 is MNHEY, CDR2 SVGAGI, per germline. V shed 5 bases and J 8 bases; nucleotides not matched to a gene: 11.

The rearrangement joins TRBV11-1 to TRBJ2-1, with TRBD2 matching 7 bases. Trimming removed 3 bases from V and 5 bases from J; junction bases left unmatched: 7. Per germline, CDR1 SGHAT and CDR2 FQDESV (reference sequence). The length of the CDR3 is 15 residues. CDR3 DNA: TGTGCCAGCAGCTTGGGTCTAGCGGACCACAATGAGCAGTTCTTC. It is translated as CASSLGLADHNEQFF.

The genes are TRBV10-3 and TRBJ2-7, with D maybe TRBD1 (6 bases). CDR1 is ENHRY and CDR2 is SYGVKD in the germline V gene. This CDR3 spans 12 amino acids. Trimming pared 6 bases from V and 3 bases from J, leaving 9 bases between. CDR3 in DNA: TGTGCCATCAGAACAGGGATCTACGAGCAGTACTTC. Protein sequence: CAIRTGIYEQYF.

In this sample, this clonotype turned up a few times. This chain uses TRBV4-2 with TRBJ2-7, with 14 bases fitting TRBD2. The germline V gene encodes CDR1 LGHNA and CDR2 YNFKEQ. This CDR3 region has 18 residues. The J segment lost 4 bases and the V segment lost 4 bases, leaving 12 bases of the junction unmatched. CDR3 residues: CASSPLTGTSGSMYEQYF. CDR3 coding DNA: TGTGCCAGCAGCCCACTGACCGGGACTAGCGGGAGTATGTACGAGCAGTACTTC.

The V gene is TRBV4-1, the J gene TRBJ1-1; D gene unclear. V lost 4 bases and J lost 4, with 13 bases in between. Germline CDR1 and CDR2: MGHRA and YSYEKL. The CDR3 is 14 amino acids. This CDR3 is CASSLREGFTEAFF. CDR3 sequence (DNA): TGCGCCAGCAGCCTTCGGGAGGGTTTCACTGAAGCTTTCTTT.

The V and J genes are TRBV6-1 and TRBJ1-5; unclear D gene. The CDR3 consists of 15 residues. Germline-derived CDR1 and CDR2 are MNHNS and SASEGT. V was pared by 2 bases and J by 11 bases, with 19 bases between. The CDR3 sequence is CASSESGIKFSAQHF. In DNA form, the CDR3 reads TGTGCCAGCAGTGAATCGGGCATTAAGTTCTCGGCCCAGCATTTT.

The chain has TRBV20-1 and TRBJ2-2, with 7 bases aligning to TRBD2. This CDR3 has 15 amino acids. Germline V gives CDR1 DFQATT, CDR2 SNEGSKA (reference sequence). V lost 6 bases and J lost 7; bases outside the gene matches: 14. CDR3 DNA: TGCAGTGCACGGGCGGGACTACATAAAGGCGGGGAGCTGTTTTTT. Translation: CSARAGLHKGGELFF.

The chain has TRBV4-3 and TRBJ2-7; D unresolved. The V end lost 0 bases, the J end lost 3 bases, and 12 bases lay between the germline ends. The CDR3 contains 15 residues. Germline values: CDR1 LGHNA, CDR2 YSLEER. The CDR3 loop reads CASSQDKGPSYEQYF. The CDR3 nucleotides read TGCGCCAGCAGCCAAGATAAAGGACCGAGCTACGAGCAGTACTTC.

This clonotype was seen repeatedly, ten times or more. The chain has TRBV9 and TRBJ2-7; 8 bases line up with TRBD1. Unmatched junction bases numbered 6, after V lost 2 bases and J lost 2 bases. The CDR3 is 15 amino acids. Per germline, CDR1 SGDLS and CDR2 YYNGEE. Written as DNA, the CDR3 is TGTGCCAGCAGCGTCGCCCAGGGGGCCGCCTACGAGCAGTACTTC. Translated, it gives CASSVAQGAAYEQYF. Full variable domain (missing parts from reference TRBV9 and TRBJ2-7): DSGVTQTPKHLITATGQRVTLRCSPRSGDLSVYWYQQSLDQGLQFLIQYYNGEERAKGNILERFSAQQFPDLHSELNLSSLELGDSALYFCASSVAQGAAYEQYFGPGTRLTVT.